Shown below are 3 T cell receptor beta chains from a single sample sequenced in a study of CD8+CD57+ T cells in acquired aplastic anemia (dated by TCRdb to 2016 to 2018). This sample was sequenced with an Illumina HiSeq 2000. Genomic DNA served as template for TCR beta VDJ combination and CDR3 sequence profiling. TCRdb ran its own pipeline on the public reads, namely fastp trimming at Q25 and MiXCR clone calling, and kept in-frame beta chains. CDR3 protein sequences are deduplicated, and each keeps its most common genes and DNA. Counted in this sample were about 170,000 distinct CDR3 sequences; 60% to 70% of them appeared once. The ten most abundant clones make up about 41% of the sample. The sample comprised sorted CD4+, CD8+, or CD8+CD57+ T cells (not recorded which) from PBMCs. These receptors all come from a human donor in good health.

The chain recombines TRBV10-3 with TRBJ2-5; TRBD1 aligns across 9 bases. J lost 10 bases, V lost 7 bases, and 4 bases had no gene match. The length of the CDR3 is 11 residues. The V gene's germline CDR1 is ENHRY and CDR2 SYGVKD. CDR3 nucleotide sequence: TGTGCCATCATAGACAGGGGGGACCAGTACTTC. Amino acids: CAIIDRGDQYF.

This clonotype appeared a few times. The chain couples TRBV19 to TRBJ1-6, with D perhaps matching TRBD1 (5 bases). This CDR3 contains 14 residues. Trimming took off 5 bases at V and 12 bases at J, with 17 bases between the two ends. Germline V gene data show CDR1 as LNHDA and CDR2 as SQIVND (reference sequence). CDR3 residues: CASSLGTSSVPLHF. In DNA, the CDR3 is TGTGCCAGTAGTCTCGGGACTTCATCGGTACCCCTCCACTTT.

CDR3 DNA sequence: TGTGCCAGCAGTGGAACCGGGACAGGCTCCTACGAGCAGTACTTC. This gives the protein CASSGTGTGSYEQYF. The chain combines TRBV7-9 with TRBJ2-7; 8 bases are a match to TRBD1. With V trimmed by 6 bases and J by 0 bases, 7 bases remained unmatched. The CDR3 sequence is 15 residues long. Germline CDR1 is SEHNR and CDR2 is FQNEAQ (reference sequence).